The clone carrying this TCR beta chain was seen more than once but under ten times. The data derive from a study of T cells in Graves' hyperthyroidism and ophthalmopathy. The CDR3 is 16 amino acids. The germline V gene has CDR1 MNHEY and CDR2 SVGAGI. The V and J ends lost 1 base and 8 bases, in that order; junction bases with no gene match: 13. Researchers amplified the TCR beta CDR3 regions from RNA transcripts. A first-round RT-PCR of the TCR CDR3 used the HTBI primer set. TCRdb passed the multiplex PCR reads through MiXCR, listing each CDR3 protein once. There are some 180,000 distinct CDR3 sequences in the sample; less than 20% occur only once, and about 50% lies in the top ten.

This chain links TRBV6-5 with TRBJ1-2; 7 bases are a match to TRBD1. Material: blood. This receptor was identified in a woman between 45 and 60 years old with Graves' hyperthyroidism. The CDR3 reads CASSYFNRGPPEGYTF. The CDR3 DNA follows: TGTGCCAGCAGTTACTTCAACAGGGGTCCCCCGGAGGGCTACACCTTC.